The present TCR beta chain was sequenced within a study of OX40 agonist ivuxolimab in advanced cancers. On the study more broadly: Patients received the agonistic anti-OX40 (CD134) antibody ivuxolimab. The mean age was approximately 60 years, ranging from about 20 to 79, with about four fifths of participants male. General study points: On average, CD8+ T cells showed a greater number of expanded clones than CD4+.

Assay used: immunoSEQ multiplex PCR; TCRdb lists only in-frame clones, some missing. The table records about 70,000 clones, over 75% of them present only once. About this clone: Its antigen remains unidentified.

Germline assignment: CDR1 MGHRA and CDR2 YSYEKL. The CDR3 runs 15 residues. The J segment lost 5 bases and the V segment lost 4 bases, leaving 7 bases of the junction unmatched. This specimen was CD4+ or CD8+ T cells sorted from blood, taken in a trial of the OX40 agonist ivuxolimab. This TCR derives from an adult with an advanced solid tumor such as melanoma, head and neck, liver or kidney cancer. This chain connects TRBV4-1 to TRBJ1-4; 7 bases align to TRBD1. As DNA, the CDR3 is TGCGCCAGCAGCCCCGACAGGGAAAAAAATGAAAAACTGTTTTTT. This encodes CASSPDREKNEKLFF.